The entry below gives a single T cell receptor (beta chain) sequence along with its context. The CDR3 runs to 19 residues. Germline CDR1 is MDHEN and CDR2 is SYDVKM. V was clipped by 4 bases and J by 4 bases; unmatched bases: 14. The entry originates in a study of blood T cell repertoires in COVID-19. The overall study: Acute and convalescent COVID-19 specimens originated in the United States, Italy and Spain.

In Seattle, patients joined the study during active infection and were tracked longitudinally. Authors' data handling: Estimates of nucleated cell counts were drawn from the amplification of reference gene primers. TCRdb's table, derived via immunoSEQ multiplex PCR, lists solely in-frame clones and lacks some. That table is the source of V, J and clone size, and D and trimming were worked out from the DNA. This table has over 10,000 clones, approximately 74% appearing once. The specimen sequenced was peripheral blood. This clonotype was obtained from a man in his fifties or sixties with COVID-19, enrolled during active disease. The V gene is TRBV28, the J gene TRBJ1-3, with 12 positions matching TRBD1. The CDR3 reads CASSSSPGQGAPRGNTIYF. In DNA, the CDR3 is TGTGCCAGCAGTTCTTCCCCGGGACAGGGGGCTCCACGAGGAAACACCATATATTTT.